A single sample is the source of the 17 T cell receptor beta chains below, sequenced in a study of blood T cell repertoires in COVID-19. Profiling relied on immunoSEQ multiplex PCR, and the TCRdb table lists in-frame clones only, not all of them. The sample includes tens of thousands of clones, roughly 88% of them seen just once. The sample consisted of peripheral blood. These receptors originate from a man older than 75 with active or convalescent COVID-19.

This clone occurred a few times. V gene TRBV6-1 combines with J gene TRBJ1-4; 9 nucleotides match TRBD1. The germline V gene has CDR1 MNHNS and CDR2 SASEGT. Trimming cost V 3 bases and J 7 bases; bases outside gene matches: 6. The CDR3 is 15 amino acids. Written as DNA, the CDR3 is TGTGCCAGCAGTGAGAACAGGGGGCCCCCTGAAAAACTGTTTTTT. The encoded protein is CASSENRGPPEKLFF.

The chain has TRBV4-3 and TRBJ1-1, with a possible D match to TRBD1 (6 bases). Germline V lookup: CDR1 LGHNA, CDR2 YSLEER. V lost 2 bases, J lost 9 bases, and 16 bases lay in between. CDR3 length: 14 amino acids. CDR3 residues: CASSQLGAGEKAFF. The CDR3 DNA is TGCGCCAGCAGCCAATTGGGGGCGGGGGAAAAAGCTTTCTTT.

The chain's CDR3 is CSASGAFSGNTIYF. In DNA, the CDR3 is TGCAGTGCTAGTGGCGCCTTCTCTGGAAACACCATATATTTT. The chain links TRBV20-1 to TRBJ1-3; D gene uncertain. The CDR3 contains 14 residues. V lost 3 bases, J lost 0 bases, and 9 bases lay in between. CDR1 and CDR2 (germline): DFQATT, SNEGSKA (reference sequence).

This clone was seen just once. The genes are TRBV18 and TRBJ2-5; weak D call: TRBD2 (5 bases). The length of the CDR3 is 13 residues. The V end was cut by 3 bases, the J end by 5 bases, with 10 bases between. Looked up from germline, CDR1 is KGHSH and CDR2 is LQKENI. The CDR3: CASSPGIWETQYF. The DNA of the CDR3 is TGTGCCAGCTCACCCGGGATTTGGGAGACCCAGTACTTC.

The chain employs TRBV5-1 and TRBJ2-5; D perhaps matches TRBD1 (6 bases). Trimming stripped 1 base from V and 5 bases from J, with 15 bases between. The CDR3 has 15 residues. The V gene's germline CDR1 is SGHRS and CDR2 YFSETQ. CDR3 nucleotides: TGCGCCAGCAGCTTGTTTCAGGGGTTGGGGGAGACCCAGTACTTC. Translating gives CASSLFQGLGETQYF.

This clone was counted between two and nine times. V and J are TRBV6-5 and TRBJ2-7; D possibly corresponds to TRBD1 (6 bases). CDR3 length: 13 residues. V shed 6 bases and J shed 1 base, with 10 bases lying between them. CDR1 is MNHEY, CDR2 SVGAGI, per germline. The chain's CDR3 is CASSYGQSYEQYF. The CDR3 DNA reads TGTGCCAGCAGCTACGGACAGTCCTACGAGCAGTACTTC.

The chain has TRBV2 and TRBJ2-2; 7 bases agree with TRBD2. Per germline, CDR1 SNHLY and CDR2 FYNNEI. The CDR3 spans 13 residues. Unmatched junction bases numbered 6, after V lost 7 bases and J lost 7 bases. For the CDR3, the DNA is TGTGCCAGCACCCTGAAGCGGGGCGGGGAGCTGTTTTTT. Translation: CASTLKRGGELFF.

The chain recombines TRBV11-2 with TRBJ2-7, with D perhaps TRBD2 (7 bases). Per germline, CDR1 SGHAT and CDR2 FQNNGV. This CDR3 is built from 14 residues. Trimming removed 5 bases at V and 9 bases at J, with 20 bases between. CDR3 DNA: TGTGCCAGCAGCCCCGGGGGGCAGGGGCAGGTGCAGTACTTC. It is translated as CASSPGGQGQVQYF.

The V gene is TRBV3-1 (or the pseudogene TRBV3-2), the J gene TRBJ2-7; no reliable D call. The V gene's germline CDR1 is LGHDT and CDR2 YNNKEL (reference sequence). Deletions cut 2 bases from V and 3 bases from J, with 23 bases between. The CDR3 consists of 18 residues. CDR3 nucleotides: TGTGCCAGCAGCCAATACCGATGGGCGTCGGCAGGAAACTACGAGCAGTACTTC. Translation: CASSQYRWASAGNYEQYF.

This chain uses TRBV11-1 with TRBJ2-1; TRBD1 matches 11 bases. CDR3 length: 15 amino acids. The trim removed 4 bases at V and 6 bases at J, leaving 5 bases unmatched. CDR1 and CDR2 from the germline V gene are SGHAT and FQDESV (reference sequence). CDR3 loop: CASSSGTGGRNEQFF. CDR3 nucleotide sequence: TGTGCCAGCAGCTCCGGGACAGGGGGGCGCAATGAGCAGTTCTTC.

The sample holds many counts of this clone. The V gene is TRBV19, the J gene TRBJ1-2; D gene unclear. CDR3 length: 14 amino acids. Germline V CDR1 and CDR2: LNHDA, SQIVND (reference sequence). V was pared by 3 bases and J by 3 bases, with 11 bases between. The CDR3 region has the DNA TGTGCCAGTAGTATTACTGGGCTCCACTATGGCTACACCTTC. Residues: CASSITGLHYGYTF.

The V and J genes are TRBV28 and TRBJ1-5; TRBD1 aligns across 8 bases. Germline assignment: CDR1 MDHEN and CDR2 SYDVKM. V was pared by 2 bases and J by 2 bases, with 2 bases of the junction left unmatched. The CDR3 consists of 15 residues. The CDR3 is CASSLQGAGNQPQHF. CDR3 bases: TGTGCCAGCAGTTTACAGGGGGCGGGCAATCAGCCCCAGCATTTT.

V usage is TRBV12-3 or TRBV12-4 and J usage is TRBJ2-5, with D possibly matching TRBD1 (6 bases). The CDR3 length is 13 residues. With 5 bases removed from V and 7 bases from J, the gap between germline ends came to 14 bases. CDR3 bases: TGTGCCAGCAGTACACAGGGTACTGGGACCCAGTACTTC. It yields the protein CASSTQGTGTQYF.

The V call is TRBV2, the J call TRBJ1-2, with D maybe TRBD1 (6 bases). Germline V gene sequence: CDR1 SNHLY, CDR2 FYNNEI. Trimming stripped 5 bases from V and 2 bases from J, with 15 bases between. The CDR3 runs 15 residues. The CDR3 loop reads CASSRTGQGNYGYTF. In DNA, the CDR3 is TGTGCCAGCAGTAGAACAGGGCAGGGGAACTATGGCTACACCTTC.

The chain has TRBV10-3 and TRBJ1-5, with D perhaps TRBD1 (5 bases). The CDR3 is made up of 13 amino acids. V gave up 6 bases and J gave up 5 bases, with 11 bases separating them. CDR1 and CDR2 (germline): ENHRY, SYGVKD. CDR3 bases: TGTGCCATCAGGGAACAGGAACATCAGCCCCAGCATTTT. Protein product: CAIREQEHQPQHF.

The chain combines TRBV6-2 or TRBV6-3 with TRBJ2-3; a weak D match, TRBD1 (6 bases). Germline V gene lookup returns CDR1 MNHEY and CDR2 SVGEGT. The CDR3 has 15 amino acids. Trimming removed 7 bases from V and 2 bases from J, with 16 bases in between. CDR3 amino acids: CASTPLRTATDTQYF. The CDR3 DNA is TGTGCCAGCACCCCGTTGAGGACAGCCACAGATACGCAGTATTTT.

The CDR3 region is CASSQAQRGTNYYEQYF. The CDR3 DNA sequence: TGCGCCAGCAGCCAAGCTCAGCGGGGGACTAATTACTACGAGCAGTACTTC. The J gene is TRBJ2-7, the V gene TRBV4-1; 8 positions match TRBD2. The V and J ends lost 1 base and 3 bases, in that order; junction bases with no gene match: 11. The germline CDR1 and CDR2 sequences are MGHRA and YSYEKL. This CDR3 has 17 amino acids.